This T cell receptor (beta chain) derives from a study of T cell responses to AZD1222 COVID-19 vaccine. Broader study findings: White British ancestry dominated among donors, who included more females, and clonal diversity was possibly underestimated. None of the repertoires were sampled until the peak T cell response had passed.

This clone was seen only once. The antigen is undetermined. The CDR3 consists of 17 residues. Germline V gene data show CDR1 as SGHRS and CDR2 as YFSETQ. Trimming cost V 0 bases and J 4 bases; bases outside gene matches: 10. Assay used: immunoSEQ multiplex PCR; TCRdb lists only in-frame clones, some missing. The table records about 110,000 clones, 70% to 90% of them present only once. The clonotype originates from an adult who received the AZD1222 COVID-19 vaccine. Sequencing used peripheral blood, obtained 28 days after the second AZD1222 dose. The V call is TRBV5-1, the J call TRBJ1-1; TRBD1 matches 9 bases. The CDR3 DNA follows: TGCGCCAGCAGCTTGGCCGGACAGGGGTTCAGTTTCACTGAAGCTTTCTTT. Amino acids: CASSLAGQGFSFTEAFF.